What follows are 21 T cell receptor beta chains derived from one specimen sequenced in a study of shared clonotypes between healthy human individuals. Here immunoSEQ multiplex PCR was the method, and the copy in TCRdb shows in-frame clones only, minus some. The table has some 470,000 clones, 76% seen once. The material sequenced was PBMCs. The source is a middle-aged woman in good health. Some clones in this sample may be carry-over from other donors' samples.

This clone was detected only once. This chain links TRBV6-4 with TRBJ2-7, with TRBD1 matching 8 bases. There are 14 residues in the CDR3. V gave up 6 bases and J gave up 6 bases; unmatched junction bases: 10. Germline V gene data show CDR1 as MRHNA and CDR2 as SNTAGT. CDR3 coding DNA: TGTGCCAGCAGATTGACGGACAGGGACAGCGAGCAGTACTTC. Encoded protein: CASRLTDRDSEQYF.

The CDR3: CASNIQGAETQYF. For the CDR3, the DNA is TGTGCCAGCAATATCCAGGGGGCCGAGACCCAGTACTTC. The V and J genes are TRBV19 and TRBJ2-5; 8 bases align to TRBD1. V was pared by 9 bases and J by 5 bases, with 8 bases of the junction left unmatched. The CDR3 spans 13 residues. Germline V gene lookup returns CDR1 LNHDA and CDR2 SQIVND (reference sequence).

The chain couples TRBV7-8 to TRBJ2-4, with 15 bases identical to TRBD2. With V trimmed by 3 bases and J by 13 bases, 1 base remained unmatched. CDR3 length equals 13 residues. Germline V CDR1 and CDR2: SGHVS, FQNEAQ. CDR3 region: CASSLGLAGGQYF. CDR3 DNA: TGTGCCAGCAGCTTGGGACTAGCGGGAGGCCAGTACTTC.

Of note for this clone: This is likely an artifact of a read error, given a far larger clone one base away. The genes are TRBV18 and TRBJ2-5; D gene uncertain. This CDR3 region has 13 residues. Germline V gene data show CDR1 as KGHSH and CDR2 as LQKENI. This chain's CDR3 is CASSPSPQEAQYF. The CDR3 coding sequence is TGTGCCAGCTCACCATCTCCCCAAGAGGCCCAGTACTTC.

The chain is built from TRBV4-2 and TRBJ2-7, with 10 bases lining up with TRBD2. The germline CDR1 and CDR2 sequences are LGHNA and YNFKEQ. CDR3 length equals 17 residues. V lost 2 bases to trimming and J lost 2 bases; unmatched junction nucleotides: 9. CDR3 coding DNA: TGTGCCAGCAGCCAACTTTGGGCTAGCGGGAGAACCTACGAGCAGTACTTC. It translates to CASSQLWASGRTYEQYF.

In the case of this clone: A much larger clone sits a single nucleotide away, making a read error possible. The V and J genes are TRBV19 and TRBJ2-5, with 9 bases identical to TRBD1. This CDR3 is built from 13 residues. Germline V gives CDR1 LNHDA, CDR2 SQIVND (reference sequence). CDR3 nucleotides: TGTGCCAGTGAGGGGACAGGGCAAGAGACCCAGCACTTC. Translation: CASEGTGQETQHF.

The V gene is TRBV5-6, the J gene TRBJ1-1; D may be TRBD1 (6 bases). CDR3 length: 14 residues. Looked up from germline, CDR1 is SGHDT and CDR2 is YYEEEE. V was cut by 0 bases and J by 2 bases, with 8 bases left in between. In DNA form, the CDR3 reads TGTGCCAGCAGCTTGGCAGGGGCCAACACTGAAGCTTTCTTT. Translated: CASSLAGANTEAFF.

The CDR3 spells CASTDSLAYNEQFF. CDR3 bases: TGTGCCAGCACCGACAGTTTGGCCTACAATGAGCAGTTCTTC. The gene calls are TRBV6-6 and TRBJ2-1; maybe TRBD1 (5 bases). The germline CDR1 and CDR2 sequences are MNHNY and SVGAGI (reference sequence). V dropped 7 bases and J dropped 2 bases, with 12 bases sitting between them. The CDR3 is 14 amino acids.

CDR3 residues: CAISESIRTGAYNEQFF. In nucleotides, the CDR3 is TGTGCCATCAGTGAGTCGATCAGGACAGGGGCCTACAATGAGCAGTTCTTC. The rearrangement uses TRBV10-3 and TRBJ2-1; TRBD1 aligns across 9 bases. The CDR3 extends over 17 amino acids. Germline V lookup: CDR1 ENHRY, CDR2 SYGVKD. With 0 bases clipped from V and 2 bases from J, the junction kept 5 bases outside the gene matches.

The table lists this clone with a few counts. The chain links TRBV4-3 to TRBJ2-7; D unclear. Per the germline V gene, CDR1 is LGHNA and CDR2 is YSLEER. The CDR3 totals 14 residues. V lost 0 bases and J 7 bases, leaving 13 bases between the germline ends. CDR3 sequence: CASSQDGDLREQYF. In nucleotides, the CDR3 is TGCGCCAGCAGCCAAGACGGCGACCTGAGGGAGCAGTACTTC.

This sequence joins TRBV19 and TRBJ1-4; D not certain. Germline V CDR1 and CDR2: LNHDA, SQIVND (reference sequence). The V gene lost 7 bases and the J gene lost 0 bases, with 12 bases spanning the gap. CDR3 length equals 15 residues. The CDR3, as DNA: TGTGCCAGTAACACCCCCCGGTCAACTAATGAAAAACTGTTTTTT. Amino acid sequence: CASNTPRSTNEKLFF.

To note about this clone: With a much larger clone just one base away, this may be a read error. Other DNA sequences in this specimen translate into the identical CDR3. The chain employs TRBV7-9 and TRBJ1-4; possible D gene TRBD1, 6 bases. Deletions cut 1 base from V and 5 bases from J, with 14 bases between. The CDR3 runs to 16 residues. CDR1 is SEHNR, CDR2 FQNEAQ, per germline (reference sequence). The CDR3, as DNA: TGTGCCAGCAGCTTAGGTGGCATAGGGGGGAATGAAAAACTGTTTTTT. Its translation: CASSLGGIGGNEKLFF. Based on the CDR3 plus reference TRBV7-9 and TRBJ1-4, the full variable domain is DTGVSQNPRHKITKRGQNVTFRCDPISEHNRLYWYRQTLGQGPEFLTYFQNEAQLEKSRLLSDRFSAERPKGSFSTLEIQRTEQGDSAMYLCASSLGGIGGNEKLFFGSGTQLSVL.

This sequence joins TRBV29-1 and TRBJ2-7, with D tentatively TRBD1 or TRBD2 (6 bases each). The CDR3 consists of 13 residues. The V end lost 1 base, the J end lost 2 bases, and 9 bases lay between the germline ends. The germline gives CDR1 SQVTM, CDR2 ANQGSEA. The CDR3 DNA follows: TGCAGCGTTGAAGGAAGGGGGGCCTACGAGCAGTACTTC. Protein product: CSVEGRGAYEQYF.

This sequence joins TRBV4-1 and TRBJ2-2; 7 bases are shared with TRBD1. The trim removed 3 bases at V and 1 base at J, leaving 5 bases unmatched. CDR1 MGHRA and CDR2 YSYEKL come from the germline V gene. The CDR3 is 16 amino acids. The DNA for the CDR3 is TGCGCCAGCAGCCAGGGACAGATCATGAACACCGGGGAGCTGTTTTTT. This translates into CASSQGQIMNTGELFF.

The V gene is TRBV5-1, the J gene TRBJ1-1; the D is unclear. The CDR3 covers 13 residues. The germline gives CDR1 SGHRS, CDR2 YFSETQ. The V end lost 4 bases, the J end lost 0 bases, and 7 bases lay between the germline ends. CDR3 residues: CASSPRLNTEAFF. In nucleotides, the CDR3 is TGCGCCAGCAGCCCCCGCCTGAACACTGAAGCTTTCTTT.

This clone was seen only a few times. The CDR3: CASSKGQGLNEQYF. The CDR3, as DNA: TGTGCCAGCAGCAAAGGACAGGGCTTAAACGAGCAGTACTTC. V usage is TRBV21-1 and J usage is TRBJ2-7; the table's TRBD1 call for D was not verified on the DNA. TRBV21-1 is designated a pseudogene. The CDR3 is made up of 14 amino acids.

The chain is built from TRBV25-1 and TRBJ1-2, with D maybe TRBD1 (5 bases). Germline V CDR1 and CDR2: MGHDK, SYGVNS. V was cut by 2 bases and J by 0 bases, with 10 bases left in between. The CDR3 has 15 residues. The CDR3 loop is CASSEAGATNYGYTF. CDR3 DNA sequence: TGTGCCAGCAGTGAAGCTGGGGCAACTAACTATGGCTACACCTTC.

This chain links TRBV2 with TRBJ2-2, with TRBD1 identical over 11 bases. Unmatched junction bases numbered 6, after V lost 10 bases and J lost 5 bases. The germline gives CDR1 SNHLY, CDR2 FYNNEI. There are 14 residues in the CDR3. The CDR3 DNA reads as TGTGCCACCTCCGGGACAGGGGGTACCGGGGAGCTGTTTTTT. Translated, it gives CATSGTGGTGELFF.

The gene calls are TRBV7-9 and TRBJ2-1; 7 nucleotides match TRBD1. Germline V gives CDR1 SEHNR, CDR2 FQNEAQ (reference sequence). V lost 5 bases, J lost 0 bases, and 4 bases stayed unmatched. The CDR3 runs to 15 residues. The CDR3, as DNA: TGTGCCAGCAGCCGGGGACAGAGCTCCTACAATGAGCAGTTCTTC. This encodes CASSRGQSSYNEQFF.

The CDR3 nucleotides read TGTGCCAGCCGCCGGGCATCTCTTAACACTGAAGCTTTCTTT. Protein product: CASRRASLNTEAFF. V usage is TRBV7-2 and J usage is TRBJ1-1; no reliable D call. The germline CDR1 and CDR2 sequences are SGHTA and FQGNSA. The CDR3 is 14 amino acids. V was clipped by 8 bases and J by 2 bases, with 15 bases between them.

The chain combines TRBV27 with TRBJ2-6; D might be TRBD1 or TRBD2, each matching 5 bases. This CDR3 is built from 18 residues. V was cut by 5 bases and J by 5 bases, with 22 bases left in between. From germline, CDR1 is MNHEY and CDR2 SMNVEV (reference sequence). The chain's CDR3 is CASSPGRWLQSRANVLTF. In DNA, the CDR3 is TGTGCCAGCAGTCCGGGACGCTGGCTACAAAGTCGGGCCAACGTCCTGACTTTC.